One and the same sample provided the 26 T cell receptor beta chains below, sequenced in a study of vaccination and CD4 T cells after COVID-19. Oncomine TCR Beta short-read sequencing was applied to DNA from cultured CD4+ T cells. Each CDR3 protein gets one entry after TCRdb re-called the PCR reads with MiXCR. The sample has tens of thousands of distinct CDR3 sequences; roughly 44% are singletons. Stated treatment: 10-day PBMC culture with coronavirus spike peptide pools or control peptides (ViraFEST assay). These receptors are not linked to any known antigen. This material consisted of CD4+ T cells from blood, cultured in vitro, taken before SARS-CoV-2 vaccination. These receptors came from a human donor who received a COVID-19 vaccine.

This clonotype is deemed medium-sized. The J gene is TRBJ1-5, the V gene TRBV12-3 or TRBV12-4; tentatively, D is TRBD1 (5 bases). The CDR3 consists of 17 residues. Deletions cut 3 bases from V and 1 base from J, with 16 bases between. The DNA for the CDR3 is TGTGCCAGCAGTTTTGGGACTATACTCACAAGCAATCAGCCCCAGCATTTT. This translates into CASSFGTILTSNQPQHF.

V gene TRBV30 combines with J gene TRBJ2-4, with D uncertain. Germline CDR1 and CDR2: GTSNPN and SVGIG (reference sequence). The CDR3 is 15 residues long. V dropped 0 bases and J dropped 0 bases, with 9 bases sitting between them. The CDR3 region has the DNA TGTGCCTGGAGTGTGGATCGGATAGCCAAAAACATTCAGTACTTC. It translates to CAWSVDRIAKNIQYF.

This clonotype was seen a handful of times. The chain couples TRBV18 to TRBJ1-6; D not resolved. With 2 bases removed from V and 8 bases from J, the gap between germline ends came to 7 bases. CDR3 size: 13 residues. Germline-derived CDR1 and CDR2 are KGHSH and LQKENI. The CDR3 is CASSPGEDSPLHF. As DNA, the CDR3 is TGTGCCAGCTCACCAGGGGAGGATTCACCCCTCCACTTT.

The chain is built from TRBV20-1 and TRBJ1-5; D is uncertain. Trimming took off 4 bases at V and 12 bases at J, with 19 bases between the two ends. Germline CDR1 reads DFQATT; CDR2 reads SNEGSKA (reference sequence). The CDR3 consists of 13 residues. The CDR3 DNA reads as TGCAGTGCTACCCAGGCCGAGAATCGGCGCCAGCATTTT. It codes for CSATQAENRRQHF.

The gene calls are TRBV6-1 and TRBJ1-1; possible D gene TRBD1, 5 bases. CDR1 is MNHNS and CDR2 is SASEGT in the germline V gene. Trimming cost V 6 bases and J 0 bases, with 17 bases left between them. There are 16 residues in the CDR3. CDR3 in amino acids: CASSPTVGPMNTEAFF. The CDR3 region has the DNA TGTGCCAGCAGCCCTACCGTGGGACCGATGAACACTGAAGCTTTCTTT.

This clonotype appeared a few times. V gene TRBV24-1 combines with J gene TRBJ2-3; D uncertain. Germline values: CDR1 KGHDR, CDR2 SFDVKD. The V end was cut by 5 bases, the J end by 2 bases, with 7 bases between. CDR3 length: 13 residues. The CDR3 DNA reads TGTGCCACCAGTGCGCAGCTCACAGATACGCAGTATTTT. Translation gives CATSAQLTDTQYF.

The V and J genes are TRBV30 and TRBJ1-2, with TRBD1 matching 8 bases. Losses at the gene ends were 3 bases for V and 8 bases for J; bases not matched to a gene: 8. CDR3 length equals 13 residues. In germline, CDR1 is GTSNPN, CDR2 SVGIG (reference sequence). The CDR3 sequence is CAWSPQGVGGYTF. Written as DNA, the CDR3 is TGTGCCTGGAGCCCACAGGGGGTAGGGGGCTACACCTTC.

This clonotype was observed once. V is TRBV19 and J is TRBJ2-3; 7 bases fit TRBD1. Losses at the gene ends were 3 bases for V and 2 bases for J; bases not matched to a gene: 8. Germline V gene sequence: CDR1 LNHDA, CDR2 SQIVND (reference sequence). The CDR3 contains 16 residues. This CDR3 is CASSIDLRGHTDTQYF. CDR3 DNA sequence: TGTGCCAGTAGTATTGATCTTAGGGGGCACACAGATACGCAGTATTTT.

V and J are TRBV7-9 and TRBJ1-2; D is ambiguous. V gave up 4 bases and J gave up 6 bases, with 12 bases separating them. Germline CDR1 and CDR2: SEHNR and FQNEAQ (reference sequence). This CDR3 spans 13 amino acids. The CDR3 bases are TGTGCCAGCAGCTACGGAGTTACCGATGGCTACACCTTC. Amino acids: CASSYGVTDGYTF.

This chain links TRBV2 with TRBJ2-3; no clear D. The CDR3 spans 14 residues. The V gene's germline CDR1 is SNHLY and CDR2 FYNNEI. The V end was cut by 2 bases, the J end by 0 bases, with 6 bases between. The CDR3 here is CASSELRSTDTQYF. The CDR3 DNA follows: TGTGCCAGCAGTGAATTGCGGAGCACAGATACGCAGTATTTT.

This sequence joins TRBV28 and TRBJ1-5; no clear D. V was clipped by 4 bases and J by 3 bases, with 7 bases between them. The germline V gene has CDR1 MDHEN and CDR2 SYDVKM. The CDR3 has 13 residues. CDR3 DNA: TGTGCCAGCAGTTACAGAGACAATCAGCCCCAGCATTTT. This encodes CASSYRDNQPQHF.

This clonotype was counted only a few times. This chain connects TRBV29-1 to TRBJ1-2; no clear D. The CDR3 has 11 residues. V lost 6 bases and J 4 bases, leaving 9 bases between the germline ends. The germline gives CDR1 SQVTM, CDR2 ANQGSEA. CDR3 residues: CSVDEGYGYTF. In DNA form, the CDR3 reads TGCAGCGTGGACGAAGGCTATGGCTACACCTTC.

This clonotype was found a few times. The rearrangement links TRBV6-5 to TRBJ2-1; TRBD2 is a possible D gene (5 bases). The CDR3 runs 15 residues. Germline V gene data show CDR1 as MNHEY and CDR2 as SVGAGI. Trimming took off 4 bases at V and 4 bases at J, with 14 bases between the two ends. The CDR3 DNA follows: TGTGCCAGCAGTTCGGACCATCGGGAATACAATGAGCAGTTCTTC. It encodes CASSSDHREYNEQFF.

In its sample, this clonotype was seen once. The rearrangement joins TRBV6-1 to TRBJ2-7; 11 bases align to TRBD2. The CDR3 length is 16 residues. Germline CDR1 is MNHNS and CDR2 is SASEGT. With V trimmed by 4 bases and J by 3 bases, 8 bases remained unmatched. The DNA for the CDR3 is TGTGCCAGCAGTGCACCACTAGCGGGGGATATCTACGAGCAGTACTTC. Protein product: CASSAPLAGDIYEQYF.

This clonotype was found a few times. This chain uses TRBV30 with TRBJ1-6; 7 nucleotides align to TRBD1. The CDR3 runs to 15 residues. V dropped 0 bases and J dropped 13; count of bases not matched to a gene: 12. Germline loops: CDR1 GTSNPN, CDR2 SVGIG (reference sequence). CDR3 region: CAWSVMGQLGSPLHF. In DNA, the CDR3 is TGTGCCTGGAGTGTAATGGGACAGTTGGGGAGCCCCCTCCACTTT.

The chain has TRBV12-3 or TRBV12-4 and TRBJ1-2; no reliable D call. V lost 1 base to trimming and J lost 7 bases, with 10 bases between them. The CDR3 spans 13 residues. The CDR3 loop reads CASSLEGYSGYTF. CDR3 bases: TGTGCCAGCAGTTTAGAGGGTTACAGTGGCTACACCTTC.

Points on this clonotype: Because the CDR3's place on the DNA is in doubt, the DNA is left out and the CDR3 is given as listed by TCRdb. The CDR3 here is CISVPEANDRNNEQFF. This rearrangement joins TRBV7-5 to TRBJ2-1; the DNA was not used to check the table's D call, TRBD1. TRBV7-5 is labeled a pseudogene. The CDR3 is made up of 16 amino acids, end residues included.

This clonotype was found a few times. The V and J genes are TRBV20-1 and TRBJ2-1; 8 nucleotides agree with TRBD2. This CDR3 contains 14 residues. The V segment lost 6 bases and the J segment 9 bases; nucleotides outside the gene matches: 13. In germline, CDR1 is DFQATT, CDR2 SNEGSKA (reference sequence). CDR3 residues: CSAGRSGGLSEQFF. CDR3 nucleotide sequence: TGCAGTGCCGGAAGATCGGGGGGGTTGAGTGAGCAGTTCTTC.

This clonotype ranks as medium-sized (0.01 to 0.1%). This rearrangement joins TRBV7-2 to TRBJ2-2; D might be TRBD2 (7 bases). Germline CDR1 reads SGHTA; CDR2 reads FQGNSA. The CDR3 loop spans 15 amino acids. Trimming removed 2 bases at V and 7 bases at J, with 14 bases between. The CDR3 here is CASSLLQGGIGELFF. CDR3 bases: TGTGCCAGCAGCTTATTACAGGGAGGGATCGGGGAGCTGTTTTTT.

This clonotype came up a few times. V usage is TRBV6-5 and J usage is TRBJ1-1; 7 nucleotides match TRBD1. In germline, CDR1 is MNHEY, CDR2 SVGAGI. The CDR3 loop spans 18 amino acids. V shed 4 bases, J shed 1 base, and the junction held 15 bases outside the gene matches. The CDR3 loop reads CASSFHSDRQNGNTEAFF. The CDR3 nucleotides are TGTGCCAGCAGTTTTCATTCGGACAGGCAAAACGGGAACACTGAAGCTTTCTTT.

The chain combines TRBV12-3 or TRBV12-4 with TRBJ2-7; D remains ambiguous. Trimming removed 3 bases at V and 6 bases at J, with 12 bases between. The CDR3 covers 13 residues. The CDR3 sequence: CASSLTGSAEQYF. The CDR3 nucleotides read TGTGCCAGCAGTTTGACCGGGTCCGCCGAGCAGTACTTC.

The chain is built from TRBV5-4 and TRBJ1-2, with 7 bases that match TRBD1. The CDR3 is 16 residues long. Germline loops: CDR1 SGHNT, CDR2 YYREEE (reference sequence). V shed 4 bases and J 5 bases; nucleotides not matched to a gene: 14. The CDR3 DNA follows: TGTGCCAGCAGCCCGGGGACAGTCTCAAGGAAATATGGCTACACCTTC. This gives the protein CASSPGTVSRKYGYTF.

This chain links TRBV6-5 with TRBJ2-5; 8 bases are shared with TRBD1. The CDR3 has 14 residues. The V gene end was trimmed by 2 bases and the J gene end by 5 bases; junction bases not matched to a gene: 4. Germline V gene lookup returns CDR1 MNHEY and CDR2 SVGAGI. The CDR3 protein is CASSYMTGAETQYF. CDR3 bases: TGTGCCAGCAGTTACATGACAGGGGCCGAGACCCAGTACTTC.

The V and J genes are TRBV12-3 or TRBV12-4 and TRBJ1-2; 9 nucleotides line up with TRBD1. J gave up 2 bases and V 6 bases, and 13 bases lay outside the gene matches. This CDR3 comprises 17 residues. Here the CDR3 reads CASRPINPDRGNYGYTF. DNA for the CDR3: TGTGCCAGCAGACCGATCAACCCGGACAGGGGAAACTATGGCTACACCTTC.

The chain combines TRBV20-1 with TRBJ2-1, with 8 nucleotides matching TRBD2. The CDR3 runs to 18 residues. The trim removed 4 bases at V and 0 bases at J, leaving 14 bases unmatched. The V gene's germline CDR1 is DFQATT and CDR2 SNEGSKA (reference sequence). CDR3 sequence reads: CSAISSGPISSSYNEQFF. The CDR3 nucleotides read TGCAGTGCTATATCTAGCGGGCCCATTTCGAGCTCCTACAATGAGCAGTTCTTC.

The DNA for the CDR3 is TGTGCCTGGAGAACCCGGGACCCCGACACCATAAACTATGGCTACACCTTC. Its protein product is CAWRTRDPDTINYGYTF. The chain has TRBV30 and TRBJ1-2; a possible D gene is TRBD1 (5 bases). The CDR3 runs 17 residues. Germline CDR1 is GTSNPN and CDR2 is SVGIG (reference sequence). V shed 3 bases and J shed 2 bases, with 22 bases lying between them.